Presented here are 17 T cell receptor beta chains from one specimen sequenced in a study of T cell responses to AZD1222 COVID-19 vaccine. Libraries were prepared by immunoSEQ multiplex PCR; TCRdb keeps only in-frame clonotypes and omits some of them. The table has some 130,000 clones, approximately 85% seen once. The specimen was peripheral blood, collected on day 0 of AZD1222 vaccination. These receptors were collected from an adult in good health.

This rearrangement joins TRBV6-5 to TRBJ2-7, with unresolved D. The CDR3 spans 11 residues. V lost 6 bases and J lost 5, with 8 bases in between. Germline V gene sequence: CDR1 MNHEY, CDR2 SVGAGI. Here the CDR3 reads CASRGRDEQYF. In DNA form, the CDR3 reads TGTGCCAGCAGGGGAAGAGACGAGCAGTACTTC.

This chain joins TRBV2 and TRBJ1-1; tentatively, D is TRBD1 (6 bases). Germline assignment: CDR1 SNHLY and CDR2 FYNNEI. V lost 6 bases to trimming and J lost 1 base, with 12 bases between them. The CDR3 loop spans 14 amino acids. CDR3 nucleotide sequence: TGTGCCAGCAGACTCGAGACAGGGAACACTGAAGCTTTCTTT. Translation gives CASRLETGNTEAFF.

The rearrangement links TRBV2 to TRBJ1-6; TRBD1 is a possible D gene (6 bases). The V end lost 8 bases, the J end lost 8 bases, and 13 bases lay between the germline ends. This CDR3 region has 13 residues. The V gene's germline CDR1 is SNHLY and CDR2 FYNNEI. The DNA for the CDR3 is TGTGCCAGCTGCGGGGGCAGGGATTCACCCCTCCACTTT. Translating it yields CASCGGRDSPLHF.

The rearrangement links TRBV15 to TRBJ2-3; 9 bases agree with TRBD2. The germline V gene encodes CDR1 LNHNV and CDR2 YYDKDF (reference sequence). The CDR3 has 15 residues. V dropped 10 bases and J dropped 2; count of bases not matched to a gene: 10. The CDR3: CARGHERGVTDTQYF. DNA of the CDR3: TGTGCCAGGGGTCATGAGCGGGGGGTCACAGATACGCAGTATTTT.

V and J are TRBV5-6 and TRBJ2-3, with D unclear. V lost 5 bases and J lost 4, with 8 bases in between. There are 12 residues in the CDR3. Germline CDR1 SGHDT, CDR2 YYEEEE. For the CDR3, the DNA is TGTGCCAGCAGGATATCGGCAGATACGCAGTATTTT. It translates to CASRISADTQYF.

This clone was seen more than once but under ten times. The chain combines TRBV21-1 with TRBJ1-4. TRBV21-1 is a pseudogene segment. This CDR3 has 19 residues. Here the CDR3 reads CASSRWGDSPLSTNEKLFF. The CDR3 bases are TGTGCCAGCAGCAGGTGGGGAGACAGTCCCCTCTCAACTAATGAAAAACTGTTTTTT.

The chain uses TRBV28 and TRBJ1-2; 9 nucleotides align to TRBD1. Germline V gene data show CDR1 as MDHEN and CDR2 as SYDVKM. V shed 6 bases and J 8 bases; nucleotides not matched to a gene: 10. The CDR3 is 14 amino acids. CDR3 protein: CASRGGTGRGGYTF. As DNA, the CDR3 is TGTGCCAGCAGGGGCGGGACAGGGCGAGGCGGCTACACCTTC.

V is TRBV9 and J is TRBJ2-7; D is perhaps TRBD1 or TRBD2 (5 bases each). The germline V gene has CDR1 SGDLS and CDR2 YYNGEE. V was shortened by 0 bases and J by 5 bases, with 12 bases between the two germline ends. This CDR3 has 14 residues. This CDR3 reads CASSVGGEEDEQYF. The CDR3 bases are TGTGCCAGCAGCGTAGGAGGGGAAGAAGACGAGCAGTACTTC.

The rearrangement joins TRBV3-1 (or the pseudogene TRBV3-2) to TRBJ1-5, with 8 positions matching TRBD1. Looked up from germline, CDR1 is LGHDT and CDR2 is YNNKEL (reference sequence). Trimming cost V 4 bases and J 8 bases; bases outside gene matches: 1. CDR3 length equals 12 residues. The CDR3 sequence is CASSLQGEPQHF. The CDR3 nucleotides are TGTGCCAGCAGCCTACAGGGGGAGCCCCAGCATTTT.

This sequence joins TRBV6-1 and TRBJ1-1; TRBD1 is a possible D gene (5 bases). The V gene lost 2 bases and the J gene lost 1 base, with 17 bases spanning the gap. This CDR3 is 17 amino acids long. Germline values: CDR1 MNHNS, CDR2 SASEGT. The CDR3 DNA reads TGTGCCAGCAGTGAAATGCCGTCTAACGGGGGGAACACTGAAGCTTTCTTT. It translates to CASSEMPSNGGNTEAFF.

V gene TRBV29-1 combines with J gene TRBJ2-7, with TRBD1 as a possible D gene (5 bases). Trimming took off 6 bases at V and 3 bases at J, with 12 bases between the two ends. The germline V gene encodes CDR1 SQVTM and CDR2 ANQGSEA. This CDR3 contains 12 residues. The CDR3 here is CSVATGHYEQYF. The CDR3 DNA is TGCAGCGTCGCTACAGGACACTACGAGCAGTACTTC.

This rearrangement joins TRBV7-6 to TRBJ2-2; 8 bases map to TRBD1. V dropped 1 base and J dropped 7; count of bases not matched to a gene: 5. CDR1 is SGHVS and CDR2 is FNYEAQ in the germline V gene. The length of the CDR3 is 15 residues. The CDR3 sequence: CASSLGTGFGGELFF. CDR3 DNA: TGTGCCAGCAGCTTAGGGACAGGGTTCGGCGGGGAGCTGTTTTTT.

This rearrangement joins TRBV3-1 (or the pseudogene TRBV3-2) to TRBJ1-2; D gene ambiguous. Trimming left V 4 bases short and J 7 bases short, with 13 bases between. The CDR3 sequence is 13 residues long. Germline lookup yields CDR1 LGHDT and CDR2 YNNKEL (reference sequence). CDR3: CASSLQSFFGYTF. Here the CDR3 DNA reads TGTGCCAGCAGCCTACAGTCTTTTTTTGGCTACACCTTC.

This chain uses TRBV4-2 with TRBJ2-1; D is perhaps TRBD1 or TRBD2 (5 bases each). Trimming removed 1 base at V and 4 bases at J, with 5 bases between. From germline, CDR1 is LGHNA and CDR2 YNFKEQ. CDR3 length: 13 residues. DNA of the CDR3: TGTGCCAGCAGCCAAGGGGGGTACAATGAGCAGTTCTTC. Amino acid sequence: CASSQGGYNEQFF.

This chain connects TRBV3-1 (or the pseudogene TRBV3-2) to TRBJ2-2; D tentatively reads TRBD1 or TRBD2 (5 bases each). V was pared by 3 bases and J by 1 base, with 12 bases between. Germline-derived CDR1 and CDR2 are LGHDT and YNNKEL (reference sequence). This CDR3 spans 16 amino acids. The CDR3 DNA sequence: TGTGCCAGCAGCCAGTACGGGGCCATGAACACCGGGGAGCTGTTTTTT. Translation: CASSQYGAMNTGELFF.

The V gene is TRBV2, the J gene TRBJ1-3; D uncertain. Germline V gene sequence: CDR1 SNHLY, CDR2 FYNNEI. This CDR3 has 18 residues. Trimming left V 11 bases short and J 0 bases short, with 26 bases between. CDR3 in DNA: TGTGCCCTTAAAACTCTTACCCCAGGTATAGGCTCTGGAAACACCATATATTTT. This sequence encodes CALKTLTPGIGSGNTIYF.

The chain uses TRBV28 and TRBJ2-7; 7 positions match TRBD2. V lost 6 bases and J lost 7; bases outside the gene matches: 12. The CDR3 is made up of 14 amino acids. From germline, CDR1 is MDHEN and CDR2 SYDVKM. CDR3 nucleotide sequence: TGTGCCAGCAGCCATGGGGGGGGTTCTGGGGAGCAGTACTTC. The encoded protein is CASSHGGGSGEQYF.